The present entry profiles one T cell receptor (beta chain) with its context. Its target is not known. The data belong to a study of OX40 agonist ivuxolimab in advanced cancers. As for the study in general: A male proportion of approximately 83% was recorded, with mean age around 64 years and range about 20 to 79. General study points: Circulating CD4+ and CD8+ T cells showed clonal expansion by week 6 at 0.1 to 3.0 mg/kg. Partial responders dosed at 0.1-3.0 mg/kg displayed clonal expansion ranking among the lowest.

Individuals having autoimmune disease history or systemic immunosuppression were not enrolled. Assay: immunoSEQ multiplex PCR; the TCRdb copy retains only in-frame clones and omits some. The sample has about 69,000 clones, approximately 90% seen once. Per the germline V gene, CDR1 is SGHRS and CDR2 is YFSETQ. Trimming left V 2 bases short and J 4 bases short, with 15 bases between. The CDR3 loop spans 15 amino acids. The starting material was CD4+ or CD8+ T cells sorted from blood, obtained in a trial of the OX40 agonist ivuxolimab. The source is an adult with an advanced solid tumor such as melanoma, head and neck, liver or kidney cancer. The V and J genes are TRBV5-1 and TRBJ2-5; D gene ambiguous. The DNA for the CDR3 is TGCGCCAGCAGCTTAGGAACTCGATGGGGAGAGACCCAGTACTTC. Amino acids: CASSLGTRWGETQYF.